This note documents a single TCR beta chain sequence. No cognate antigen has been identified for it. Nothing much larger sits one base from this clone, and base qualities are not available. The data originate from a study of PD-1 blockade in classical Hodgkin lymphoma (dated by TCRdb to 2019 to 2021). With respect to the entire study: Nivolumab dosing was 3 mg/kg intravenously every 2 weeks, continuing until either disease progression or unacceptable toxicity. The study used TCR beta sequencing and CyTOF to define a peripheral blood immune signature of response to PD-1 blockade in classical Hodgkin lymphoma. Points the paper makes about the study in general: Trial patients achieving complete response had baseline diversity similar to newly diagnosed patients, whereas partial responders and progressors had significantly lower diversity. A significant rise by C4D1 was seen in CD4+ but not CD8+ TCR diversity (p=0.0027 vs p=0.16), with the rise being most apparent in complete responders (p=0.02). Newly diagnosed patients were reported to have lower baseline TCR diversity than healthy donors, and relapsed/refractory patients were reported to have lower baseline TCR diversity still. The study was limited to a single clinical trial cohort, and causes of repertoire differences, possibly disease activity or prior therapy, remained undefined. Lower diversity was seen in patients whose nivolumab began less than 1 year after ASCT, and these patients were left out of later analyses so that immune reconstitution would not confound the results.

CDR1 and CDR2, looked up from the germline V gene, are SGHRS and YFSETQ. The CDR3 sequence holds 16 residues, the cysteine and phenylalanine included. Kept here is only the CDR3 DNA, which spans 48 bases and is read in frame from base 1. Clipping removes 0 bases from V and 2 bases from J, with 2 as the unmatched junction base count. Genomic DNA was extracted with the Qiagen DNeasy kit from unsorted PBMCs and from negatively selected CD4+ and CD8+ fractions. TCR beta CDR3 regions were subjected to amplification by immunoSEQ multiplex PCR with primers that anneal to V and J segments. A synthetic immune receptor repertoire was used to minimize amplification bias, and remaining bias was computationally removed after sequencing. Regarding the original processing steps: Repertoire diversity was quantified as the Shannon entropy index using custom Python scripts. Unsorted, CD4+ and CD8+ repertoires were analyzed separately, except for combined analyses in which CD4+ and CD8+ sequences were merged in silico. Clonal expansion was defined as at least a 2-fold frequency increase after treatment relative to C1D1, with a pseudocount of 0.5 for undetected baseline clones. Singleton clones were defined as clones with 0 or 1 copy at C1D1, and non-singleton clones were defined as clones with 2 or more copies. Clones expanded in unsorted samples were assigned a CD4+, CD8+ or unknown annotation through matching of protein sequences in sorted samples from the same patient. Wilcoxon tests on paired samples were used to test changes in diversity from C1D1 to C4D1. TCRdb took over this immuneACCESS table, retaining in-frame rearrangements with V and J assigned. Such tables are incomplete; in checked studies, under half of the missing clones stem from an unresolved V gene, and the remainder is unexplained. The V and J calls and clone size were taken over from that table, and D and trimming were inferred from the DNA. The table for this sample lists 84,000 or so clones; about 93% of them were counted only once. The ten biggest clones cover about 2.6% of the sample.

In light of the paper, this sample's time point label describes: cycle 2 day 1 (C2D1) of nivolumab. All trial patients had relapsed after autologous stem cell transplantation, with cohorts A, B and C differing in prior brentuximab vedotin exposure. A total of fewer than 65 patients with relapsed/refractory classical Hodgkin lymphoma made up the trial cohort, and each patient's best overall response was complete response, partial response or progressive disease. Trial patients were treated with single-agent nivolumab in the multi-cohort phase II CheckMate 205 trial. Best overall response was determined by an independent review committee according to the 2007 International Working Group response criteria. Trial PBMCs were obtained immediately prior to nivolumab initiation (C1D1) and on therapy at cycle 2 day 1 and cycle 4 day 1. After peripheral blood was drawn into 8 mL Vacutainer Cell Preparation Tubes, PBMCs were isolated by centrifugation and then cryopreserved.

Sample: peripheral blood mononuclear cells (PBMCs), taken before the second cycle of nivolumab. The receptor was derived from a human donor with classical Hodgkin lymphoma. The V and J segments used are TRBV5-1 and TRBJ1-6; 7 junctional bases match TRBD1. The DNA is as follows: TGCGCCAGCAGCTTGGGACAGGGACCCTATAATTCACCCCTCCACTTT. Its amino acids are CASSLGQGPYNSPLHF. Supplemented by the reference TRBV5-1 and TRBJ1-6 proteins around the CDR3, the complete variable domain is KAGVTQTPRYLIKTRGQQVTLSCSPISGHRSVSWYQQTPGQGLQFLFEYFSETQRNKGNFPGRFSGRQFSNSRSEMNVSTLELGDSALYLCASSLGQGPYNSPLHFGNGTRLTVT.